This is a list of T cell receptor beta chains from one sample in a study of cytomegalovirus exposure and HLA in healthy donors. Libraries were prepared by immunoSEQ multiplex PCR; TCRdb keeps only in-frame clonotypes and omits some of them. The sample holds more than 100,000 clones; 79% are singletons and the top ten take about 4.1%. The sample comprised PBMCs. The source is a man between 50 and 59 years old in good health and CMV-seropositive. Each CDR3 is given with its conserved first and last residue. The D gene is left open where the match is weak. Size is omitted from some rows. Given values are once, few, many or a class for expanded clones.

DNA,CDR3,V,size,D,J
TGTGCCAGCAGCTTAGGGACAGGGGGTGATAATCAGCCCCAGCATTTT,CASSLGTGGDNQPQHF,TRBV7-8,NA,TRBD1,TRBJ1-5
TGTGCCAGCAGCCAGGACAGGGATAATCAGCCCCAGCATTTT,CASSQDRDNQPQHF,TRBV7-2,NA,TRBD1,TRBJ1-5
TGTGCCAGTACCGGGACTTACGGTACTGAAGCTTTCTTT,CASTGTYGTEAFF,TRBV19,NA,NA,TRBJ1-1
TGTGCCTTACGGGGAACCCAGAACACTGAAGCTTTCTTT,CALRGTQNTEAFF,TRBV30,NA,NA,TRBJ1-1
TGCGCCAGCACCTTGGGGGGGGATCAAGAGACCCAGTACTTC,CASTLGGDQETQYF,TRBV5-1,NA,TRBD2,TRBJ2-5
TGTGCCTGGAGTCGTTTCAGGGGCCCGTCGACTAATGAAAAACTGTTTTTT,CAWSRFRGPSTNEKLFF,TRBV30,NA,NA,TRBJ1-4
TGTGCCTCGACGGGACAGGGGGACCACATTCAGTACTTC,CASTGQGDHIQYF,TRBV30,NA,TRBD1,TRBJ2-4
TGTGCCAGCAGCTCGATCGACAGGGACTATGGCTACACCTTC,CASSSIDRDYGYTF,TRBV5-4,NA,TRBD1,TRBJ1-2
TGTGCCATCAGTGAACCTGGAGGGTTGTACTACGAGCAGTACTTC,CAISEPGGLYYEQYF,TRBV10-3,NA,NA,TRBJ2-7
TGTGCCAGCAGTGACGGCAGGGAAGGCGCGACCCAGTACTTC,CASSDGREGATQYF,TRBV6-4,few,NA,TRBJ2-5
TGTGCCAGCAGCCGCCGGACAGGGTTTAATGAAAAACTGTTTTTT,CASSRRTGFNEKLFF,TRBV6-4,NA,TRBD1,TRBJ1-4
TGTGCCAGCAGCTTTCTGGCGGGAGGGAACAATGAGCAGTTCTTC,CASSFLAGGNNEQFF,TRBV7-3,NA,TRBD2,TRBJ2-1
TGTGCCTGGAGGAGGGGTACTAGCGGGGGCTACAATGAGCAGTTCTTC,CAWRRGTSGGYNEQFF,TRBV30,once,TRBD2,TRBJ2-1
TGTGCCAGCTCACCACTCGCCCAGGGGACAGATACGCAGTATTTT,CASSPLAQGTDTQYF,TRBV18,NA,NA,TRBJ2-3
TGTGCCTGGAGTGTACTCGCGGGAGCAGGGGAGCAGTTCTTC,CAWSVLAGAGEQFF,TRBV30,NA,TRBD2,TRBJ2-1
TGTGCCAGCAGTGCAGGGTACGCTAACTATGGCTACACCTTC,CASSAGYANYGYTF,TRBV6-1,NA,NA,TRBJ1-2
TGTGCCAGCAGCGCCGGAGGGACAGGGCCCTATGGCTACACCTTC,CASSAGGTGPYGYTF,TRBV9,NA,TRBD1,TRBJ1-2
TGTGCCAGCAAACCCCCCACTGGGAACACCGGGGAGCTGTTTTTT,CASKPPTGNTGELFF,TRBV6-5,NA,NA,TRBJ2-2
TGCGCCAGCAGCTTGGCGGGGCAGGGAGGGACCAAAAACATTCAGTACTTC,CASSLAGQGGTKNIQYF,TRBV5-1,few,TRBD2,TRBJ2-4
TGCGCCAGCAGCCAACAGACTAACTCCTACAATGAGCAGTTCTTC,CASSQQTNSYNEQFF,TRBV4-1,NA,NA,TRBJ2-1
TGTGCCAGCAGCGTAGCTGGGCAGGGATTTAACGAGCAGTACTTC,CASSVAGQGFNEQYF,TRBV9,NA,NA,TRBJ2-7
TGTGCCAGCAGTTTATCGGGACTAGCGGCCTACGAGCAGTACTTC,CASSLSGLAAYEQYF,TRBV27,NA,TRBD2,TRBJ2-7
TGTGCCAGCAGTGACCAGGGGAATAATTCACCCCTCCACTTT,CASSDQGNNSPLHF,TRBV2,NA,NA,TRBJ1-6
TGTGCCAGCAGCTTAGCGGGGGGGGCCCCGGAGACTAGCGGGAGTCATGAGCAGTTCTTC,CASSLAGGAPETSGSHEQFF,TRBV7-6,NA,TRBD2,TRBJ2-1
TGTGCCAGCAGCGCAGACAGGACTTACACCGGGGAGCTGTTTTTT,CASSADRTYTGELFF,TRBV9,NA,NA,TRBJ2-2
TGTGCCATCTGTCGCGGAGCGGGGGGAGAGACCCAGTACTTC,CAICRGAGGETQYF,TRBV10-3,NA,TRBD2,TRBJ2-5